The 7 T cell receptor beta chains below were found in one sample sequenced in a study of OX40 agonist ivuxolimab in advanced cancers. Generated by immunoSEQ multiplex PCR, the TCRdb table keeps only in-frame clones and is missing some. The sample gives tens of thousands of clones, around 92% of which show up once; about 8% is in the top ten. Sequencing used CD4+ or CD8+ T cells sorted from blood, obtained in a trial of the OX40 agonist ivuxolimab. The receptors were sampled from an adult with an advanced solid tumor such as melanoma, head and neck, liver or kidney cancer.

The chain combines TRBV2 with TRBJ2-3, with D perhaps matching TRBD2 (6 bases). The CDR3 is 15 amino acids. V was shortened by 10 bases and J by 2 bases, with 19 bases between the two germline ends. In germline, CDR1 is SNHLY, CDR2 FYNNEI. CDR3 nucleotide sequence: TGTGCCACCCTGATGGGACTTCCACACACAGATACGCAGTATTTT. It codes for CATLMGLPHTDTQYF.

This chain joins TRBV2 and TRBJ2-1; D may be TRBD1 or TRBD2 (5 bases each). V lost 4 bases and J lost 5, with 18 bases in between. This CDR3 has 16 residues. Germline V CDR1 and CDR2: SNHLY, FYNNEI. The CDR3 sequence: CASSVARGGSHNEQFF. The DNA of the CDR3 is TGTGCCAGCAGTGTAGCCCGGGGCGGCAGCCACAATGAGCAGTTCTTC.

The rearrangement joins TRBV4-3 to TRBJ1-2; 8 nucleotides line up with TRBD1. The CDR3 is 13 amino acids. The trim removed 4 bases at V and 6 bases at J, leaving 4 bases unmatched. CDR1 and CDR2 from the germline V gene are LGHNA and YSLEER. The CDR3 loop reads CASSPGQGHGYTF. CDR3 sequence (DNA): TGCGCCAGCAGCCCCGGACAGGGCCATGGCTACACCTTC.

The CDR3 DNA is TGTGCCTGGAGTGTCGGGGTAGGGGGGCAGCCCCAGCATTTT. Translation gives CAWSVGVGGQPQHF. V and J are TRBV30 and TRBJ1-5, with a tentative D call TRBD1 (6 bases). The CDR3 totals 14 residues. Germline values: CDR1 GTSNPN, CDR2 SVGIG (reference sequence). Trimming cost V 0 bases and J 7 bases, with 13 bases left between them. The full variable domain, its missing parts supplied by reference TRBV30 and TRBJ1-5, is SQTIHQWPATLVQPVGSPLSLECTVEGTSNPNLYWYRQAAGRGLQLLFYSVGIGQISSEVPQNLSASRPQDRQFILSSKKLLLSDSGFYLCAWSVGVGGQPQHFGDGTRLSIL.

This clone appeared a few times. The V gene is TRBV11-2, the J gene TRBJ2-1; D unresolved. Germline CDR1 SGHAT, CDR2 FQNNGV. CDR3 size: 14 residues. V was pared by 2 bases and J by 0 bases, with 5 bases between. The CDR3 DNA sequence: TGTGCCAGCAGCTTAACCGTCTCCTACAATGAGCAGTTCTTC. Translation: CASSLTVSYNEQFF.

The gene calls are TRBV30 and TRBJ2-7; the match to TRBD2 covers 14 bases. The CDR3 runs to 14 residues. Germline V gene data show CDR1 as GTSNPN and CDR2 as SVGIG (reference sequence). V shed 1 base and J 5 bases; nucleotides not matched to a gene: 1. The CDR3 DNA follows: TGTGCCTGGAGTGCGGGACTAGCGGGGGACGAGCAGTACTTC. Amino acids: CAWSAGLAGDEQYF. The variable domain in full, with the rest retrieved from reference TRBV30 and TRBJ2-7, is SQTIHQWPATLVQPVGSPLSLECTVEGTSNPNLYWYRQAAGRGLQLLFYSVGIGQISSEVPQNLSASRPQDRQFILSSKKLLLSDSGFYLCAWSAGLAGDEQYFGPGTRLTVT.

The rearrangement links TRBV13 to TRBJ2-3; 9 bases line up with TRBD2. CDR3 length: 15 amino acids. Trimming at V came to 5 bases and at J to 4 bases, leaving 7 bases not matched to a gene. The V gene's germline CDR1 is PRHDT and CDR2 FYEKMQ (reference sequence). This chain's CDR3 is CASSASGEGPDTQYF. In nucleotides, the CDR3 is TGTGCCAGCAGCGCTAGCGGGGAGGGACCAGATACGCAGTATTTT.